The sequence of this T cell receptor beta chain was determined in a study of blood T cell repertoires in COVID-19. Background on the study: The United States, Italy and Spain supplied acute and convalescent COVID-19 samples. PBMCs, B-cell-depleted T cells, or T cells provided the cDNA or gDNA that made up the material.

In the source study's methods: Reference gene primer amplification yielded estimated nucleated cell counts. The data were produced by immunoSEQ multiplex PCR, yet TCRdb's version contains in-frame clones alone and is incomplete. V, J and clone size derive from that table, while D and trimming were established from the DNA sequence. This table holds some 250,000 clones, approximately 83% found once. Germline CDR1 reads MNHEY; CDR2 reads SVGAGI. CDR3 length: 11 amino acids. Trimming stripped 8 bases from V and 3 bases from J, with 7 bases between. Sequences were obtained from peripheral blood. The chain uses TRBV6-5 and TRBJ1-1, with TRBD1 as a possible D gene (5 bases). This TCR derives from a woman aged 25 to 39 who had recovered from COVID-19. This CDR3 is CASGGDTEAFF. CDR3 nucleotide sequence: TGTGCCAGCGGGGGGGACACTGAAGCTTTCTTT.